Shown below are 31 T cell receptor beta chains from a single sample sequenced in a study of blood T cell repertoires in COVID-19. The method was immunoSEQ multiplex PCR; TCRdb's version includes in-frame clones alone and lacks a portion of them. The sample lists about 150,000 clones; about 85% were seen once. The sequencing input was peripheral blood. The source of these receptors is a woman in her sixties or seventies with COVID-19, enrolled during active disease.

The chain has TRBV5-8 and TRBJ2-3; D is uncertain. The CDR3 length is 15 residues. V gave up 3 bases and J gave up 2 bases, with 13 bases separating them. Looked up from germline, CDR1 is SGHTS and CDR2 is YDEGEE. The CDR3 DNA is TGTGCCAGCAGCTCCTATCGCGGCCCCACAGATACGCAGTATTTT. Translation: CASSSYRGPTDTQYF.

This chain links TRBV11-2 with TRBJ1-1; TRBD1 agrees at 9 bases. CDR3 length: 17 amino acids. Germline V lookup: CDR1 SGHAT, CDR2 FQNNGV. The J segment lost 0 bases and the V segment lost 6 bases, leaving 11 bases of the junction unmatched. The CDR3 is CASSKTGQGRLNTEAFF. DNA for the CDR3: TGTGCCAGCAGTAAAACTGGACAGGGGCGCCTGAACACTGAAGCTTTCTTT.

The chain has TRBV10-3 and TRBJ1-5; 7 nucleotides agree with TRBD1. V shed 3 bases, J shed 4 bases, and the junction held 9 bases outside the gene matches. The V gene's germline CDR1 is ENHRY and CDR2 SYGVKD. The CDR3 runs to 16 residues. CDR3: CAISESWVQGNQPQHF. The CDR3 bases are TGTGCCATCAGTGAATCCTGGGTACAGGGGAATCAGCCCCAGCATTTT.

CDR3 region: CASSLAGITYEQYF. In DNA form, the CDR3 reads TGCGCCAGCAGCTTAGCGGGGATCACCTACGAGCAGTACTTC. The chain recombines TRBV5-1 with TRBJ2-7; 7 bases are a match to TRBD2. CDR3 length: 14 residues. V was clipped by 2 bases and J by 2 bases; unmatched bases: 4. The germline CDR1 and CDR2 sequences are SGHRS and YFSETQ.

V and J are TRBV19 and TRBJ1-3; D not certain. CDR3 length: 13 residues. Germline lookup yields CDR1 LNHDA and CDR2 SQIVND (reference sequence). V was trimmed by 6 bases and J by 2 bases, leaving 8 bases between them. CDR3 nucleotide sequence: TGTGCCAGTAGGAAGAGAGCTGGAAACACCATATATTTT. It specifies CASRKRAGNTIYF.

This chain connects TRBV29-1 to TRBJ1-2; tentatively, D is TRBD1 (5 bases). The CDR3 covers 11 residues. V was pared by 7 bases and J by 1 base, with 7 bases between. Germline V gene data show CDR1 as SQVTM and CDR2 as ANQGSEA. The CDR3 is CSGGSNYGYTF. The CDR3 nucleotides read TGCAGCGGGGGGAGTAACTATGGCTACACCTTC. The full variable domain, in which reference TRBV29-1 and TRBJ1-2 provide the parts outside the CDR3, is SAVISQKPSRDICQRGTSLTIQCQVDSQVTMMFWYRQQPGQSLTLIATANQGSEATYESGFVIDKFPISRPNLTFSTLTVSNMSPEDSSIYLCSGGSNYGYTFGSGTRLTVV.

CDR3 DNA: TGTGCCAGCAGTGACCCCGGGACAGTAAACTATGGCTACACCTTC. Translated, it gives CASSDPGTVNYGYTF. The gene calls are TRBV25-1 and TRBJ1-2; 7 bases align to TRBD1. This CDR3 region has 15 residues. In germline, CDR1 is MGHDK, CDR2 SYGVNS. Germline trimming cut 3 bases from V and 2 bases from J; bases unmatched to any gene: 6.

The chain couples TRBV18 to TRBJ1-2; 8 nucleotides agree with TRBD1. With V trimmed by 4 bases and J by 2 bases, 9 bases remained unmatched. The germline V gene encodes CDR1 KGHSH and CDR2 LQKENI. The CDR3 is 16 residues long. This CDR3 is CASSLTRTGLNYGYTF. CDR3 coding DNA: TGTGCCAGCTCACTGACTCGGACAGGGTTGAACTATGGCTACACCTTC.

This chain uses TRBV29-1 with TRBJ2-3; D gene ambiguous. Between the trimmed V and J ends, which lost 3 bases and 8 bases, there was a span of 9 bases. Germline V lookup: CDR1 SQVTM, CDR2 ANQGSEA. The CDR3 covers 11 residues. CDR3 loop: CSVDRRGTQYF. In DNA, the CDR3 is TGCAGCGTTGATCGTAGAGGTACGCAGTATTTT.

Here the CDR3 reads CATSDPPGDYGYTF. The CDR3 bases are TGTGCCACCAGTGACCCGCCAGGGGACTATGGCTACACCTTC. The chain links TRBV24-1 to TRBJ1-2; TRBD1 is a possible D gene (6 bases). CDR1 KGHDR and CDR2 SFDVKD come from the germline V gene. V lost 4 bases, J lost 3 bases, and 11 bases lay in between. The CDR3 runs 14 residues.

V usage is TRBV19 and J usage is TRBJ1-3; D may be TRBD1 (6 bases). Trimming removed 6 bases from V and 1 base from J, with 10 bases in between. The CDR3 sequence is 14 residues long. Germline CDR1 LNHDA, CDR2 SQIVND (reference sequence). The CDR3, as DNA: TGTGCCAGTAGATCTACAGGGTCTGGAAACACCATATATTTT. Translation gives CASRSTGSGNTIYF.

The gene calls are TRBV21-1 and TRBJ2-7; the listed D gene, TRBD1, was not tested against the DNA. TRBV21-1 is deemed a pseudogene. The CDR3 contains 15 residues. The CDR3 DNA reads as TGTGCCAGCGTAGCTCCGGGACAGGGGCGGAACGAGCAGTACGTC. It encodes CASVAPGQGRNEQYV.

The V and J genes are TRBV9 and TRBJ1-1; TRBD1 matches 8 bases. The V gene's germline CDR1 is SGDLS and CDR2 YYNGEE. Losses at the gene ends were 0 bases for V and 3 bases for J; bases not matched to a gene: 7. The CDR3 is 16 amino acids. In DNA, the CDR3 is TGTGCCAGCAGCGTAGGGCAGGGGGCTTTCGACACTGAAGCTTTCTTT. Its protein product is CASSVGQGAFDTEAFF.

The chain employs TRBV18 and TRBJ1-5; no firm D call. The germline CDR1 and CDR2 sequences are KGHSH and LQKENI. CDR3 size: 14 residues. V lost 5 bases and J lost 4, with 12 bases in between. CDR3 sequence: CASSNGPGNQPQHF. The CDR3 DNA sequence: TGTGCCAGCTCAAACGGCCCCGGGAATCAGCCCCAGCATTTT.

This clone was counted a single time. V is TRBV30 and J is TRBJ2-1, with D unclear. This CDR3 contains 13 residues. Trimming cost V 0 bases and J 5 bases, with 8 bases left between them. Germline V gene lookup returns CDR1 GTSNPN and CDR2 SVGIG (reference sequence). As DNA, the CDR3 is TGTGCCTGGAGTGTCGTCCGTAACAATGAGCAGTTCTTC. It specifies CAWSVVRNNEQFF.

The chain's CDR3 is CASNKGDWETQYF. CDR3 DNA: TGTGCCAGCAACAAAGGGGATTGGGAGACCCAGTACTTC. The chain joins TRBV6-5 to TRBJ2-5, with D tentatively TRBD1 (5 bases). The CDR3 has 13 residues. Germline V lookup: CDR1 MNHEY, CDR2 SVGAGI. Trimming took 7 bases from V and 5 from J, leaving 14 bases between them.

The CDR3 DNA is TGTGCCACCAGTGATGCCGGACTAGCGGGAGTGGGTACGCAGTATTTT. It codes for CATSDAGLAGVGTQYF. V gene TRBV24-1 combines with J gene TRBJ2-3; 13 bases agree with TRBD2. Per the germline V gene, CDR1 is KGHDR and CDR2 is SFDVKD. The CDR3 runs to 16 residues. Trimming cost V 3 bases and J 8 bases; bases outside gene matches: 7.

This clone was seen more than once but under ten times. V and J are TRBV10-3 and TRBJ1-5; D ambiguous. Germline V gene lookup returns CDR1 ENHRY and CDR2 SYGVKD. V was shortened by 3 bases and J by 3 bases, with 12 bases between the two germline ends. This CDR3 contains 15 residues. The DNA of the CDR3 is TGTGCCATCAGTGACACACAACGTAACAATCAGCCCCAGCATTTT. Its protein product is CAISDTQRNNQPQHF.

This chain connects TRBV6-6 to TRBJ1-2; 10 bases are shared with TRBD1. The CDR3 spans 13 residues. Germline CDR1 and CDR2: MNHNY and SVGAGI (reference sequence). J gave up 3 bases and V 6 bases, and 1 base lay outside the gene matches. The CDR3 bases are TGTGCCAGCAGCGGGACAGGGGACTATGGCTACACCTTC. Translated: CASSGTGDYGYTF.

J is TRBJ2-3 and V is TRBV18; TRBD1 is a possible D gene (5 bases). This CDR3 spans 13 amino acids. V lost 4 bases and J 1 base, leaving 6 bases between the germline ends. Per the germline V gene, CDR1 is KGHSH and CDR2 is LQKENI. CDR3 bases: TGTGCCAGCTCACGACAGCGCACAGATACGCAGTATTTT. It translates to CASSRQRTDTQYF.

Only one count was recorded for this clone. The chain has TRBV13 and TRBJ1-5; TRBD1 agrees at 11 bases. Trimming took 3 bases from V and 8 from J; bases not matched to a gene: 3. The CDR3 is 14 residues long. Germline V CDR1 and CDR2: PRHDT, FYEKMQ (reference sequence). As DNA, the CDR3 is TGTGCCAGCAGCTTCGGACAGGGGGCAAAGCCCCAGCATTTT. Amino acid sequence: CASSFGQGAKPQHF.

The count of this clone is one. DNA for the CDR3: TGTGCCAGCAGTCAAGAAGAGGGGGTTGACACTGAAGCTTTCTTT. It specifies CASSQEEGVDTEAFF. This chain joins TRBV28 and TRBJ1-1, with D maybe TRBD1 (6 bases). The CDR3 consists of 15 residues. V shed 5 bases and J shed 3 bases, with 16 bases lying between them. Germline V gene sequence: CDR1 MDHEN, CDR2 SYDVKM.

The count of this clone is one. V is TRBV21-1 and J is TRBJ2-5; the table's D call, TRBD1, was not checked against the DNA. TRBV21-1 is flagged as a pseudogene. CDR3 size: 17 residues. The DNA of the CDR3 is TGTGCCGCCGACTACCCTTACCCGGGACAGGGGCGAGGGACCCAGTACTTC. Residues: CAADYPYPGQGRGTQYF.

In DNA form, the CDR3 reads TGTGCCAGTACAGAGGGGGTCCGGACCTACGAGCAGTACGTC. This gives the protein CASTEGVRTYEQYV. The rearrangement uses TRBV6-4 and TRBJ2-7; D might be TRBD1 (6 bases). Trimming removed 9 bases at V and 2 bases at J, with 17 bases between. This CDR3 is built from 14 residues. CDR1 MRHNA and CDR2 SNTAGT come from the germline V gene.

V and J are TRBV12-5 and TRBJ1-5; D is perhaps TRBD1 (6 bases). CDR1 is LGHNT and CDR2 is FRNRAP in the germline V gene. Trimming left V 7 bases short and J 0 bases short, with 16 bases between. The CDR3 has 16 residues. CDR3 residues: CASAPPGQLSNQPQHF. The CDR3 region has the DNA TGTGCTAGTGCCCCACCGGGACAACTTAGCAATCAGCCCCAGCATTTT.

This clone was counted once. This sequence joins TRBV25-1 and TRBJ1-1; 10 bases fit TRBD1. The V gene's germline CDR1 is MGHDK and CDR2 SYGVNS. The V and J ends lost 9 bases and 3 bases, in that order; junction bases with no gene match: 7. CDR3 length: 14 amino acids. CDR3 bases: TGTGCCAGTAGTAGACAGGGGGCCTACACTGAAGCTTTCTTT. As protein: CASSRQGAYTEAFF.

The rearrangement uses TRBV5-1 and TRBJ2-1, with 7 bases fitting TRBD2. Germline CDR1 and CDR2: SGHRS and YFSETQ. J was trimmed by 6 bases and V by 4 bases; bases with no gene match: 13. The CDR3 runs to 16 residues. In DNA form, the CDR3 reads TGCGCCAGCAGCCCCACAAGACTAGCTGGCGGCAATGAGCAGTTCTTC. Protein: CASSPTRLAGGNEQFF.

The V call is TRBV9, the J call TRBJ2-3, with TRBD2 matching 8 bases. Germline V gene sequence: CDR1 SGDLS, CDR2 YYNGEE. This CDR3 has 15 residues. Trimming at V came to 0 bases and at J to 1 base, leaving 1 base not matched to a gene. This CDR3 is CASSVAAGGTDTQYF. The DNA for the CDR3 is TGTGCCAGCAGCGTAGCAGCGGGGGGCACAGATACGCAGTATTTT.

This chain links TRBV30 with TRBJ1-6; D unclear. The V end was cut by 1 base, the J end by 8 bases, with 12 bases between. CDR3 size: 14 residues. Germline assignment: CDR1 GTSNPN and CDR2 SVGIG (reference sequence). For the CDR3, the DNA is TGTGCCTGGAGTGGAGGGAATACGGATTCACCCCTCCACTTT. This gives the protein CAWSGGNTDSPLHF. Complete variable domain (other parts from reference TRBV30 and TRBJ1-6): SQTIHQWPATLVQPVGSPLSLECTVEGTSNPNLYWYRQAAGRGLQLLFYSVGIGQISSEVPQNLSASRPQDRQFILSSKKLLLSDSGFYLCAWSGGNTDSPLHFGNGTRLTVT.

The chain couples TRBV19 to TRBJ1-4; 7 bases are shared with TRBD1. The CDR3 sequence is 14 residues long. From germline, CDR1 is LNHDA and CDR2 SQIVND (reference sequence). Trimming removed 5 bases from V and 6 bases from J; junction bases left unmatched: 6. CDR3 in DNA: TGTGCCAGTAGTCTAGGGGGCCTGGATGAAAAACTGTTTTTT. Its protein product is CASSLGGLDEKLFF.

J is TRBJ1-6 and V is TRBV30, with D tentatively TRBD1 (6 bases). V lost 2 bases and J lost 0, with 14 bases in between. The germline V gene encodes CDR1 GTSNPN and CDR2 SVGIG (reference sequence). The CDR3 sequence is 17 residues long. CDR3 amino acids: CAWSQGQLSSYNSPLHF. The CDR3 nucleotides are TGTGCCTGGAGTCAGGGGCAGCTGAGCTCCTATAATTCACCCCTCCACTTT.